This T cell receptor beta chain was profiled in a study of blood T cells in healthy people across ages. The V end was cut by 3 bases, the J end by 5 bases, with 11 bases between. Per germline, CDR1 DFQATT and CDR2 SNEGSKA (reference sequence). This CDR3 region has 12 residues. A second PCR, run for about 7 to 12 cycles, used a sample-barcoded 5' primer plus a J-beta primer mix. Carrying 12 random nucleotides, a template-switch adaptor labeled each individual cDNA molecule. From the 5' RACE reads, TCRdb called clonotypes with MiXCR, one entry per CDR3 protein. The sample gives about 730,000 distinct CDR3 sequences, roughly 45% of which show up once; 20% is in the top ten.

The TCR originated in a woman aged 55-69 years in good health. The J gene is TRBJ2-7, the V gene TRBV20-1; D perhaps matches TRBD2 (5 bases). Sequencing was performed on blood. CDR3 DNA sequence: TGCAGTGCTAGGAGGGCCAGCGACGAGCAGTACTTC. Protein product: CSARRASDEQYF.